These 20 T cell receptor beta chains originate from one sample sequenced in a study of blood T cell repertoires in COVID-19. The data were produced by immunoSEQ multiplex PCR, yet TCRdb's version contains in-frame clones alone and is incomplete. The sample holds approximately 70,000 clones, 85% to 90% seen once. Sequencing used peripheral blood. The receptor source for this set is an elderly woman with active COVID-19.

The chain carries TRBV25-1 and TRBJ1-4; TRBD1 is a possible D gene (5 bases). The CDR3 loop spans 13 amino acids. The germline V gene encodes CDR1 MGHDK and CDR2 SYGVNS. Between the trimmed V and J ends, which lost 8 bases and 3 bases, there was a span of 10 bases. Here the CDR3 DNA reads TGTGCCAGCTCCGTAGGGGCTAATGAAAAACTGTTTTTT. This codes for CASSVGANEKLFF.

CDR3 nucleotides: TGCGCCAGCAGCTTTCAGCAGTCAGGTCCCGATACGCAGTATTTT. Its protein product is CASSFQQSGPDTQYF. The chain joins TRBV5-1 to TRBJ2-3; D is unresolved. The CDR3 covers 15 residues. V was trimmed by 2 bases and J by 6 bases, leaving 16 bases between them. Germline lookup yields CDR1 SGHRS and CDR2 YFSETQ.

As DNA, the CDR3 is TGTGCCAGCACCGGACGTCCGGACAGGGGGCGTCAGCCCCAGCATTTT. Its translation is CASTGRPDRGRQPQHF. The chain links TRBV6-4 to TRBJ1-5; 11 bases fit TRBD1. This CDR3 has 16 residues. V was pared by 7 bases and J by 6 bases, with 11 bases of the junction left unmatched. Germline loops: CDR1 MRHNA, CDR2 SNTAGT.

The chain is built from TRBV5-6 and TRBJ1-4; the match to TRBD1 covers 8 bases. The CDR3 consists of 16 residues. Per germline, CDR1 SGHDT and CDR2 YYEEEE. J was trimmed by 3 bases and V by 1 base; bases with no gene match: 5. This chain's CDR3 is CASSLTGGSPNEKLFF. DNA for the CDR3: TGTGCCAGCAGCTTGACAGGGGGGTCACCTAATGAAAAACTGTTTTTT.

V usage is TRBV25-1 and J usage is TRBJ2-2; D is possibly TRBD1 (6 bases). This CDR3 has 17 residues. Germline CDR1 reads MGHDK; CDR2 reads SYGVNS. V gave up 4 bases and J gave up 3 bases, with 18 bases separating them. The CDR3 DNA is TGTGCCAGCAGTGCCCGAGGGGGAAGAGGTGACACCGGGGAGCTGTTTTTT. Protein product: CASSARGGRGDTGELFF.

The rearrangement joins TRBV11-1 to TRBJ2-5, with D perhaps matching TRBD2 (5 bases). The germline V gene encodes CDR1 SGHAT and CDR2 FQDESV (reference sequence). V was cut by 5 bases and J by 8 bases, with 12 bases left in between. The CDR3 is 12 residues long. In nucleotides, the CDR3 is TGTGCCAGCAGCGCCCGTGCGGGTACCCAGTACTTC. Translated: CASSARAGTQYF. The variable domain in full, with the rest retrieved from reference TRBV11-1 and TRBJ2-5, is EAEVAQSPRYKITEKSQAVAFWCDPISGHATLYWYRQILGQGPELLVQFQDESVVDDSQLPKDRFSAERLKGVDSTLKIQPAELGDSAMYLCASSARAGTQYFGPGTRLLVL.

The sample holds one count of this clone. This rearrangement joins TRBV6-5 to TRBJ1-2; TRBD1 might be the D (5 bases). V lost 2 bases to trimming and J lost 4 bases, with 17 bases between them. This CDR3 spans 16 amino acids. Germline V gene data show CDR1 as MNHEY and CDR2 as SVGAGI. The CDR3 DNA reads as TGTGCCAGCAGTTACGGCAGGTCGAAGGGGTCCTATGGCTACACCTTC. Its translation is CASSYGRSKGSYGYTF.

The chain couples TRBV7-3 to TRBJ1-1; D not certain. This CDR3 has 13 residues. CDR1 and CDR2 from the germline V gene are SGHTA and FQGTGA. Deletions cut 5 bases from V and 3 bases from J, with 10 bases between. This CDR3 reads CASSPAGYTEAFF. The CDR3 DNA reads as TGTGCCAGCAGCCCGGCAGGCTACACTGAAGCTTTCTTT.

The chain uses TRBV3-1 (or the pseudogene TRBV3-2) and TRBJ2-7; possible D gene TRBD2, 6 bases. The V gene lost 10 bases and the J gene lost 5 bases, with 21 bases spanning the gap. The CDR3 runs to 14 residues. Germline loops: CDR1 LGHDT, CDR2 YNNKEL (reference sequence). CDR3 nucleotides: TGTGCCATCACCCCCTTCCGATCGGGAGACGAGCAGTACTTC. This translates into CAITPFRSGDEQYF.

As DNA, the CDR3 is TGCAGCGGATGGGACACCTCCTACGAGCAGTACTTC. This gives the protein CSGWDTSYEQYF. The chain combines TRBV29-1 with TRBJ2-7; tentative D call: TRBD1 (6 bases). This CDR3 contains 12 residues. V was clipped by 7 bases and J by 0 bases, with 10 bases between them. The germline V gene encodes CDR1 SQVTM and CDR2 ANQGSEA.

This chain connects TRBV2 to TRBJ2-5; possible D gene TRBD2, 5 bases. The CDR3 spans 15 residues. Germline V gene sequence: CDR1 SNHLY, CDR2 FYNNEI. Trimming cost V 7 bases and J 5 bases, with 20 bases left between them. The CDR3 sequence: CASKRAGDSRETQYF. For the CDR3, the DNA is TGTGCCAGCAAGAGGGCTGGGGATTCGAGGGAGACCCAGTACTTC.

This chain links TRBV7-9 with TRBJ2-5; TRBD2 matches at 7 bases. V trimming: 0 bases; J trimming: 0 bases; junction bases outside the gene matches: 1. Germline V gives CDR1 SEHNR, CDR2 FQNEAQ (reference sequence). This CDR3 contains 15 residues. For the CDR3, the DNA is TGTGCCAGCAGCTTAGCGGGAGGGAACCAAGAGACCCAGTACTTC. Its protein is CASSLAGGNQETQYF.

CDR3 sequence reads: CASSQGAGTYEQYF. In nucleotides, the CDR3 is TGTGCCAGCAGCCAAGGGGCGGGAACCTACGAGCAGTACTTC. The chain carries TRBV3-1 (or the pseudogene TRBV3-2) and TRBJ2-7; D may be TRBD2 (6 bases). Germline-derived CDR1 and CDR2 are LGHDT and YNNKEL (reference sequence). The CDR3 spans 14 residues. V was clipped by 1 base and J by 2 bases, with 9 bases between them.

This chain joins TRBV19 and TRBJ2-2; maybe TRBD2 (5 bases). Germline CDR1 and CDR2: LNHDA and SQIVND (reference sequence). Trimming cost V 3 bases and J 8 bases, with 19 bases left between them. CDR3 size: 16 residues. The CDR3 sequence is CASSMAPRDATGELFF. CDR3 nucleotide sequence: TGTGCCAGTAGTATGGCCCCCCGGGATGCAACGGGGGAGCTGTTTTTT.

J is TRBJ1-2 and V is TRBV19; no clear D. In germline, CDR1 is LNHDA, CDR2 SQIVND (reference sequence). The CDR3 loop spans 12 amino acids. The V end was cut by 8 bases, the J end by 4 bases, with 11 bases between. The CDR3 nucleotides read TGTGCCAGTTGGGCAAGAATCTATGGCTACACCTTC. This encodes CASWARIYGYTF.

This rearrangement joins TRBV10-3 to TRBJ2-5; 11 nucleotides align to TRBD2. The ends lost 0 bases at V and 5 bases at J; junction bases unmatched: 11. Germline V CDR1 and CDR2: ENHRY, SYGVKD. The CDR3 spans 18 residues. The CDR3 nucleotides are TGTGCCATCAGTGAGTCGTTAGCGGGAGGGCACAGGGAGGAGACCCAGTACTTC. It encodes CAISESLAGGHREETQYF.

This clone showed up just once. J is TRBJ1-5 and V is TRBV6-4; TRBD1 agrees at 9 bases. Losses at the gene ends were 6 bases for V and 9 bases for J; bases not matched to a gene: 9. The germline V gene has CDR1 MRHNA and CDR2 SNTAGT. CDR3 length equals 14 residues. This chain's CDR3 is CASRVDRGVRPQHF. Here the CDR3 DNA reads TGTGCCAGCAGAGTCGACAGGGGGGTGAGGCCCCAGCATTTT.

The chain links TRBV24-1 to TRBJ2-1; TRBD2 aligns across 16 bases. V lost 4 bases and J lost 12; bases outside the gene matches: 8. There are 16 residues in the CDR3. Looked up from germline, CDR1 is KGHDR and CDR2 is SFDVKD. The CDR3 sequence is CATSDSGTSGRAWQFF. The CDR3 DNA reads as TGTGCCACCAGTGACTCCGGGACTAGCGGGAGGGCCTGGCAGTTCTTC.

This chain links TRBV6-1 with TRBJ2-1, with D possibly matching TRBD2 (5 bases). Germline V CDR1 and CDR2: MNHNS, SASEGT. The CDR3 consists of 16 residues. Trimming cost V 2 bases and J 6 bases, with 17 bases left between them. DNA for the CDR3: TGTGCCAGCAGTGAATTTACGGGAATGAGGGTCAATGAGCAGTTCTTC. As protein: CASSEFTGMRVNEQFF.

The rearrangement uses TRBV19 and TRBJ1-3; D gene uncertain. CDR3 length equals 13 residues. Trimming took off 4 bases at V and 7 bases at J, with 11 bases between the two ends. CDR1 LNHDA and CDR2 SQIVND come from the germline V gene (reference sequence). CDR3 amino acids: CASSTQTYNTIYF. The CDR3 nucleotides read TGTGCCAGTAGTACCCAGACATACAACACCATATATTTT.